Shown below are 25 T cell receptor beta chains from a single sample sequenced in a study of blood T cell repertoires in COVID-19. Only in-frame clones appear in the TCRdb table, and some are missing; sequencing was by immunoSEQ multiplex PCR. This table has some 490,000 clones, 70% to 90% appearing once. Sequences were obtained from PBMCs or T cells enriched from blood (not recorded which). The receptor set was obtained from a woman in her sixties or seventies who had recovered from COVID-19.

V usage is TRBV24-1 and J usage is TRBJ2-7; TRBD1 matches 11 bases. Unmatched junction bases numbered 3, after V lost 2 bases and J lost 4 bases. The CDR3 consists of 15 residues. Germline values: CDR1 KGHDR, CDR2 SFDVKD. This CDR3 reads CATSDSGTGGYEQYF. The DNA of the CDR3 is TGTGCCACCAGTGATTCCGGGACAGGGGGATACGAGCAGTACTTC.

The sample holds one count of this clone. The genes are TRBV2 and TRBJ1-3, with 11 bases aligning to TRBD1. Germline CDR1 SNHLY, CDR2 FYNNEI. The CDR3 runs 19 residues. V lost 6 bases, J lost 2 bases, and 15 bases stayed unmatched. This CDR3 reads CASRRGQGAKTRTGNTIYF. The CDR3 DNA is TGTGCCAGCAGGCGAGGACAGGGGGCGAAGACGCGTACTGGAAACACCATATATTTT.

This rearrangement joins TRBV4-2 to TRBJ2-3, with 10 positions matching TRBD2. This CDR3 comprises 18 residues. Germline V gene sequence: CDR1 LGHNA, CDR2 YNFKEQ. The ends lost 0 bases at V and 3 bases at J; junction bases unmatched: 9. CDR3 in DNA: TGTGCCAGCAGCCAAGATAATTCCCAGCGGGGGGGAACAGATACGCAGTATTTT. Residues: CASSQDNSQRGGTDTQYF.

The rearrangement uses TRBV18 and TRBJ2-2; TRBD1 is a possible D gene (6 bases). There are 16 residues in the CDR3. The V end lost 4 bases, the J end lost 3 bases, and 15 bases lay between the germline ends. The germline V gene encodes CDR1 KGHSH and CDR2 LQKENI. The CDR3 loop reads CASSRTVAIDTGELFF. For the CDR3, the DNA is TGTGCCAGCTCACGGACAGTTGCCATCGACACCGGGGAGCTGTTTTTT. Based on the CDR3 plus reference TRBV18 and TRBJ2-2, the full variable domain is NAGVMQNPRHLVRRRGQEARLRCSPMKGHSHVYWYRQLPEEGLKFMVYLQKENIIDESGMPKERFSAEFPKEGPSILRIQQVVRGDSAAYFCASSRTVAIDTGELFFGEGSRLTVL.

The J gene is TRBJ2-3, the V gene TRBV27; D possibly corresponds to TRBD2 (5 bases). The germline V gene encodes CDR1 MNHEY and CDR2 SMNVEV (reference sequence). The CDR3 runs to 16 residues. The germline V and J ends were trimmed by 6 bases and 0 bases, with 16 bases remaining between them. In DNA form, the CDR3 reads TGTGCCAGCAGCCTCGGGGTCCGGGGAAGCACAGATACGCAGTATTTT. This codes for CASSLGVRGSTDTQYF.

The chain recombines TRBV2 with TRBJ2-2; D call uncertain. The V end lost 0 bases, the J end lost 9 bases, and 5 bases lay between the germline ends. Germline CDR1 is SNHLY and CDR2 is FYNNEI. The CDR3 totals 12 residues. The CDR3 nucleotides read TGTGCCAGCAGTGAAGCGAGCCGGGAGCTGTTTTTT. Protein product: CASSEASRELFF.

The CDR3 spells CASSFGRGFVQPQHF. DNA of the CDR3: TGTGCCAGCAGTTTTGGGCGAGGGTTTGTGCAGCCCCAGCATTTT. The rearrangement uses TRBV6-5 and TRBJ1-5; no reliable D call. This CDR3 is built from 15 residues. The germline V gene encodes CDR1 MNHEY and CDR2 SVGAGI. V lost 4 bases to trimming and J lost 7 bases, with 17 bases between them.

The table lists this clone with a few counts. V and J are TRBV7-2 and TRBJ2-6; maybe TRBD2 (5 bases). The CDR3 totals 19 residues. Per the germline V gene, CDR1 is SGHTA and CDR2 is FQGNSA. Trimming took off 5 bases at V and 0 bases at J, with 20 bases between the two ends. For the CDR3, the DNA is TGTGCCAGCAGCCGTAGACGGGGATACGGATTCTCTGGGGCCAACGTCCTGACTTTC. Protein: CASSRRRGYGFSGANVLTF.

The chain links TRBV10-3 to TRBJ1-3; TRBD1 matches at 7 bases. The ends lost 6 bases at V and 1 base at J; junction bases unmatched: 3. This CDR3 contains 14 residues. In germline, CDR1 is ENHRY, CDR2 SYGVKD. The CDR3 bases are TGTGCCATCAGGTCGGACAGGTCTGGAAACACCATATATTTT. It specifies CAIRSDRSGNTIYF.

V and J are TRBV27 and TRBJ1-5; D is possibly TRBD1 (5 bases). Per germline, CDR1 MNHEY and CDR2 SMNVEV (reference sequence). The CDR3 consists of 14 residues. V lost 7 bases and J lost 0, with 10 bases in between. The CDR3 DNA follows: TGTGCCAGCAACCCAGGGTATAGCAATCAGCCCCAGCATTTT. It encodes CASNPGYSNQPQHF.

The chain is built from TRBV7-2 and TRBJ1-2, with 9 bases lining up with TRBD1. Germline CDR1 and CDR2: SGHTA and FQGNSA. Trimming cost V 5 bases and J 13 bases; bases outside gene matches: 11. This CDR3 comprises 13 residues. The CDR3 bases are TGTGCCAGCAGCGGGGGAGGGGGACAGGGCAGCACCTTC. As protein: CASSGGGGQGSTF.

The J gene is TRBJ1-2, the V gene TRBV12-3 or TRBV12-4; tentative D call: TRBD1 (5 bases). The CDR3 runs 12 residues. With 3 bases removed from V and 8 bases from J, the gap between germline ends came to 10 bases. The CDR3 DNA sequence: TGTGCCAGCAGTTTGGAGGGGAAGGGCTACACCTTC. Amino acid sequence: CASSLEGKGYTF.

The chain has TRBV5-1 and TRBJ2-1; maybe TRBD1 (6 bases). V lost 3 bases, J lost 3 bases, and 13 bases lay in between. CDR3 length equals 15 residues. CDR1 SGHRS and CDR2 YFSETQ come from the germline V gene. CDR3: CASSSGEIFYNEQFF. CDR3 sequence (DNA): TGCGCCAGCAGCTCAGGGGAAATTTTCTACAATGAGCAGTTCTTC. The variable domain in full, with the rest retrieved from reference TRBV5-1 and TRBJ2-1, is KAGVTQTPRYLIKTRGQQVTLSCSPISGHRSVSWYQQTPGQGLQFLFEYFSETQRNKGNFPGRFSGRQFSNSRSEMNVSTLELGDSALYLCASSSGEIFYNEQFFGPGTRLTVL.

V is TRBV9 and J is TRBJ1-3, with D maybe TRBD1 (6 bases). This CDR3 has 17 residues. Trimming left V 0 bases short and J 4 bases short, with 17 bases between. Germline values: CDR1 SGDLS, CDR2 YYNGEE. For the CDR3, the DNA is TGTGCCAGCAGCGTAGGAGGGATACAGGGATCCGGAAACACCATATATTTT. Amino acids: CASSVGGIQGSGNTIYF.

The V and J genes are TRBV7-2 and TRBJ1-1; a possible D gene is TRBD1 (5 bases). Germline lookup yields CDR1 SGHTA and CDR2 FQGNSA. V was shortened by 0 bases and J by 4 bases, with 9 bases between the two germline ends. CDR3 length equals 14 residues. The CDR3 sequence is CASSLARDGTEAFF. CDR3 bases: TGTGCCAGCAGCTTAGCCAGGGATGGCACTGAAGCTTTCTTT. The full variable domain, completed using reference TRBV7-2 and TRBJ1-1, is GAGVSQSPSNKVTEKGKDVELRCDPISGHTALYWYRQSLGQGLEFLIYFQGNSAPDKSGLPSDRFSAERTGGSVSTLTIQRTQQEDSAVYLCASSLARDGTEAFFGQGTRLTVV.

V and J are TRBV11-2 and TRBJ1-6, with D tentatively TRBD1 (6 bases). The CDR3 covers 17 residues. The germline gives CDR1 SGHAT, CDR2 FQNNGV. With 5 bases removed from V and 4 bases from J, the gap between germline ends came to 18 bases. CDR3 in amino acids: CASSPGERGIYNSPLHF. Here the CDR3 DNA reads TGTGCCAGCAGCCCAGGGGAGAGAGGGATATATAATTCACCCCTCCACTTT.

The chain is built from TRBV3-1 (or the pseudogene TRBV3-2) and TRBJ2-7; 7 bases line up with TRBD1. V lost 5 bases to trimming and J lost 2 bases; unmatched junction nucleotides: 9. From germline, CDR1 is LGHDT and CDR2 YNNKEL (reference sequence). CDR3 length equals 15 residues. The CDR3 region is CASSTRQGRAYEQYF. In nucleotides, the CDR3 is TGTGCCAGCAGCACTCGACAGGGCCGGGCCTACGAGCAGTACTTC.

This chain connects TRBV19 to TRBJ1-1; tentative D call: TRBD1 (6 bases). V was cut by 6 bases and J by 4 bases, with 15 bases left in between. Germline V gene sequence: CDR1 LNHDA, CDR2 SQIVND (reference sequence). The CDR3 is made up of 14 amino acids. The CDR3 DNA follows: TGTGCCAGTAGCTACGCGGGGGGGGCCACTGAAGCTTTCTTT. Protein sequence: CASSYAGGATEAFF. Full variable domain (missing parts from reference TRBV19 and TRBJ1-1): DGGITQSPKYLFRKEGQNVTLSCEQNLNHDAMYWYRQDPGQGLRLIYYSQIVNDFQKGDIAEGYSVSREKKESFPLTVTSAQKNPTAFYLCASSYAGGATEAFFGQGTRLTVV.

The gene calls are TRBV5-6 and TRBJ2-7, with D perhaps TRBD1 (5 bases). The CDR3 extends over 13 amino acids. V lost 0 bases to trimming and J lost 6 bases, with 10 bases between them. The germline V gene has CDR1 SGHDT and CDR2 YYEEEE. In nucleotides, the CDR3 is TGTGCCAGCAGCTTGGGAACAGGCTCCGAGCAGTACTTC. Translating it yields CASSLGTGSEQYF.

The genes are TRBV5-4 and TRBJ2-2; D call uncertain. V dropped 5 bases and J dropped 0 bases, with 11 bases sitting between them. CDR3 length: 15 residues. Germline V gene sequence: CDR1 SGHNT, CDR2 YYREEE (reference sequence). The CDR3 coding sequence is TGTGCCAGCAGTTGGGCCAATTCGAACACCGGGGAGCTGTTTTTT. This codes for CASSWANSNTGELFF.

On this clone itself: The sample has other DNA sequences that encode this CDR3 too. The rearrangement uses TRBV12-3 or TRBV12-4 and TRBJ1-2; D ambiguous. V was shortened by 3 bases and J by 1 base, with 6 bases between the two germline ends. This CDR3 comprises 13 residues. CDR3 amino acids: CASSFGLNYGYTF. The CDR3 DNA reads TGTGCCAGCAGTTTTGGGCTTAACTATGGCTACACCTTC.

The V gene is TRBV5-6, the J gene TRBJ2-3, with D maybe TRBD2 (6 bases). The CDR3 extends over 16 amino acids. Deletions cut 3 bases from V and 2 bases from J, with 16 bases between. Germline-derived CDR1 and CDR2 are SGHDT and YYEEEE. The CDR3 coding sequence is TGTGCCAGCAGCTGGGGGGATAGCGTCCTCACAGATACGCAGTATTTT. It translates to CASSWGDSVLTDTQYF.

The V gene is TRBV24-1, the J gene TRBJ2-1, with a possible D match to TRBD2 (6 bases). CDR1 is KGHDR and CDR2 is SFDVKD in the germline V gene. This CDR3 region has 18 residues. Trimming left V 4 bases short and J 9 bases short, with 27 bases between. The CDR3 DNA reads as TGTGCCACCAGTGACCCTGGCCCGGCTAAAGAGGGAGCGGGTGAGCAGTTCTTC. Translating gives CATSDPGPAKEGAGEQFF.

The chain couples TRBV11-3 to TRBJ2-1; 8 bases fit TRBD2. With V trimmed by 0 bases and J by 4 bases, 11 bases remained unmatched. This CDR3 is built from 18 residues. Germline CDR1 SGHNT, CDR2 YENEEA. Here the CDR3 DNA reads TGTGCCAGCAGCTTAGACCCTCCAAGGGCGGGGGGATACAATGAGCAGTTCTTC. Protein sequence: CASSLDPPRAGGYNEQFF.

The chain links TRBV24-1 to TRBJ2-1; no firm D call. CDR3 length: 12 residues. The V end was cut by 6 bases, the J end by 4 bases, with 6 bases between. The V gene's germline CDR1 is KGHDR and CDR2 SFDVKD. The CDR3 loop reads CATSPGYNEQFF. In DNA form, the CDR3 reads TGTGCCACCAGTCCAGGTTACAATGAGCAGTTCTTC.